This T cell receptor beta chain came from a study of blood T cell repertoires in COVID-19. Study-level information: Samples came from the United States, Italy and Spain, spanning acute and convalescent COVID-19. In each case, the material was cDNA or gDNA derived from T cells, B-cell-depleted T cells, or PBMCs.

Per the study methods: Amplifying reference gene primers gave estimates of nucleated cell counts. Here immunoSEQ multiplex PCR was the method, and the copy in TCRdb shows in-frame clones only, minus some. That table supplies the V and J calls and clone size; D and trimming were determined from the DNA. The sample holds some 110,000 clones; under 90% are singletons and the top ten take approximately 4.5%. Trimming shortened V by 3 bases and J by 0 bases, and 6 bases separated the two germline ends. CDR1 SGHTA and CDR2 FQGNSA come from the germline V gene. The CDR3 covers 14 residues. This rearrangement joins TRBV7-2 to TRBJ1-5; no reliable D call. Sequenced input: peripheral blood. The receptor was derived from a woman in her sixties or seventies with acute or convalescent COVID-19. The CDR3 DNA sequence: TGTGCCAGCAGCTTTATTTATAGCAATCAGCCCCAGCATTTT. Its protein product is CASSFIYSNQPQHF.